This TCR beta chain comes out of a study of CD8+CD57+ T cells in acquired aplastic anemia. Study observations and caveats: Overlapping CD8+ CDR3 repertoires of patients and controls contained around 30 shared sequences.

Sequencing was done on patients that had shown CD8+CD57+ cell expansion by flow cytometry. Everyone among the patients had severe acquired aplastic anemia. Blood sampling was performed on the patients, and none of them had received therapy by then. Notes on this clonotype: Its antigen is not identified. This sequence may be a read error, since a much larger clone differs from it by one base.

Profiling of TCR beta VDJ combinations and CDR3 sequences used genomic DNA as template. TCRdb analysed the reads with MiXCR anew, one entry per CDR3 protein. Of under 200,000 distinct CDR3 sequences listed, 70% to 80% were seen once; the top ten hold around 45%. The CDR3 contains 19 residues. Germline-derived CDR1 and CDR2 are SEHNR and FQNEAQ (reference sequence). Input material: sorted CD4+, CD8+, or CD8+CD57+ T cells (not recorded which) from PBMCs. The chain recombines TRBV7-9 with TRBJ2-1; a possible D gene is TRBD1 (7 bases). The sequence derives from a human donor with aplastic anemia. CDR3 amino acids: CAGSLRDSTPLSSYNEQFF. CDR3 DNA: TGTGCCGGCAGCTTGCGGGACAGTACTCCCCTTAGCTCCTACAATGAGCAGTTCTTC. Combining the CDR3 with reference TRBV7-9 and TRBJ2-1 gives the whole variable domain DTGVSQNPRHKITKRGQNVTFRCDPISEHNRLYWYRQTLGQGPEFLTYFQNEAQLEKSRLLSDRFSAERPKGSFSTLEIQRTEQGDSAMYLCAGSLRDSTPLSSYNEQFFGPGTRLTVL.